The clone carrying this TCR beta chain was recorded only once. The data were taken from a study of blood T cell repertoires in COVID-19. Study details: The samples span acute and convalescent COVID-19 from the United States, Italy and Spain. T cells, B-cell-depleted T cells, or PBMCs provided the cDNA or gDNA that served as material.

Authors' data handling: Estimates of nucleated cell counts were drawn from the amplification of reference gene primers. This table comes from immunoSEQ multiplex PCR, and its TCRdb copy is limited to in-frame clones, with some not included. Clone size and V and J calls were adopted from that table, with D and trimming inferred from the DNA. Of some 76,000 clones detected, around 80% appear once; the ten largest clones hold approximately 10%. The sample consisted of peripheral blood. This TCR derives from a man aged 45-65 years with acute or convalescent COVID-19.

The CDR3 spells CASSVTGQGETEAFF. CDR3 coding DNA: TGTGCCAGCAGCGTAACGGGACAGGGAGAGACTGAAGCTTTCTTT. The chain couples TRBV9 to TRBJ1-1; 9 bases are shared with TRBD1. Looked up from germline, CDR1 is SGDLS and CDR2 is YYNGEE. The CDR3 has 15 amino acids. V lost 1 base and J lost 5; bases outside the gene matches: 6.